The 32 T cell receptor beta chains below come from one sample, sequenced in a study of shared clonotypes between healthy human individuals. Here immunoSEQ multiplex PCR was the method, and the copy in TCRdb shows in-frame clones only, minus some. The sample shows roughly 2.5 million clones, around 94% of them seen only once. Sequenced: naive CD4+ T cells sorted from blood. The sample's subset: CD45RA+ positively selected. Receptor source: a man in his late teens or twenties in good health.

This clone appeared a few times. The sample carries other DNA sequences with the same CDR3. The rearrangement uses TRBV19 and TRBJ1-3, with D hard to call. V dropped 0 bases and J dropped 2 bases, with 2 bases sitting between them. The CDR3 sequence is 13 residues long. Germline CDR1 is LNHDA and CDR2 is SQIVND (reference sequence). The CDR3 nucleotides are TGTGCCAGTAGTATAGAAGCTGGAAACACCATATATTTT. Translation gives CASSIEAGNTIYF.

The V and J genes are TRBV18 and TRBJ2-5; no definite D call. The length of the CDR3 is 15 residues. Trimming removed 1 base from V and 5 bases from J, with 14 bases in between. Germline loops: CDR1 KGHSH, CDR2 LQKENI. CDR3 in DNA: TGTGCCAGCTCACCACTCCAGTCTAGGTCGGAGACCCAGTACTTC. Translating gives CASSPLQSRSETQYF. The whole variable domain, remainder taken from reference TRBV18 and TRBJ2-5, is NAGVMQNPRHLVRRRGQEARLRCSPMKGHSHVYWYRQLPEEGLKFMVYLQKENIIDESGMPKERFSAEFPKEGPSILRIQQVVRGDSAAYFCASSPLQSRSETQYFGPGTRLLVL.

V and J are TRBV15 and TRBJ1-3; 7 nucleotides align to TRBD1. Per germline, CDR1 LNHNV and CDR2 YYDKDF (reference sequence). This CDR3 is built from 16 residues. The ends lost 1 base at V and 4 bases at J; junction bases unmatched: 7. The CDR3 loop is CATSRGGTERGNTIYF. Here the CDR3 DNA reads TGTGCCACCAGCAGAGGCGGGACAGAAAGGGGAAACACCATATATTTT.

The chain couples TRBV28 to TRBJ2-3; perhaps TRBD2 as D (6 bases). CDR1 is MDHEN, CDR2 SYDVKM, per germline. This CDR3 comprises 17 residues. The germline V and J ends were trimmed by 6 bases and 0 bases, with 19 bases remaining between them. The CDR3 region is CASRSGGRTSSTDTQYF. The CDR3 nucleotides are TGTGCCAGCAGGAGTGGGGGGAGAACCTCTAGCACAGATACGCAGTATTTT.

This clone was counted only a few times. The chain combines TRBV30 with TRBJ1-5; possibly TRBD1 for D (6 bases). V dropped 0 bases and J dropped 4 bases, with 16 bases sitting between them. In germline, CDR1 is GTSNPN, CDR2 SVGIG (reference sequence). The CDR3 sequence is 16 residues long. The CDR3 bases are TGTGCCTGGAGTGTAAGGGGGGCAGGTGATAATCAGCCCCAGCATTTT. Translating gives CAWSVRGAGDNQPQHF.

The V gene is TRBV27, the J gene TRBJ1-2; no firm D call. The CDR3 has 14 residues. Trimming took 2 bases from V and 1 from J, leaving 8 bases between them. CDR1 is MNHEY and CDR2 is SMNVEV in the germline V gene (reference sequence). CDR3 sequence: CASSLTGFNYGYTF. CDR3 DNA: TGTGCCAGCAGTTTAACGGGATTTAACTATGGCTACACCTTC.

This chain uses TRBV30 with TRBJ2-7; 7 nucleotides line up with TRBD1. The CDR3 totals 14 residues. Unmatched junction bases numbered 5, after V lost 2 bases and J lost 1 base. Germline loops: CDR1 GTSNPN, CDR2 SVGIG (reference sequence). The CDR3 DNA reads TGTGCCTGGAGTCCCGGGACAGTTTCCTACGAGCAGTACTTC. It codes for CAWSPGTVSYEQYF. Variable domain in full (rest from reference TRBV30 and TRBJ2-7): SQTIHQWPATLVQPVGSPLSLECTVEGTSNPNLYWYRQAAGRGLQLLFYSVGIGQISSEVPQNLSASRPQDRQFILSSKKLLLSDSGFYLCAWSPGTVSYEQYFGPGTRLTVT.

On this clone: Sequence at one end of the junction differs from germline and may be a read error. The V gene is TRBV7-7, the J gene TRBJ2-5, with D maybe TRBD2 (5 bases). CDR3 size: 14 residues. CDR1 and CDR2 from the germline V gene are SSHAT and FNYEAQ (reference sequence). The CDR3 is CASSLSITEGTQYF. DNA for the CDR3: TGTGCTAGCAGCTTATCTATAACCGAGGGGACCCAGTACTTC. Supplemented by reference TRBV7-7 and TRBJ2-5, the full variable domain reads GAGVSQSPRYKVTKRGQDVTLRCDPISSHATLYWYQQALGQGPEFLTYFNYEAQPDKSGLPSDRFSAERPEGSISTLTIQRTEQRDSAMYRCASSLSITEGTQYFGPGTRLLVL.

The J gene is TRBJ1-3, the V gene TRBV20-1; D remains ambiguous. Between the trimmed V and J ends, which lost 6 bases and 2 bases, there was a span of 5 bases. Germline V gene data show CDR1 as DFQATT and CDR2 as SNEGSKA (reference sequence). This CDR3 region has 11 residues. For the CDR3, the DNA is TGCAGTGCAGCCGCTGGAAACACCATATATTTT. It encodes CSAAAGNTIYF.

Of note for this clone: The junction departs from germline at one end; a sequencing error may be responsible. The J gene is TRBJ1-1, the V gene TRBV6-6; unclear D gene. The V gene's germline CDR1 is MNHNY and CDR2 SVGAGI (reference sequence). The CDR3 extends over 14 amino acids. The CDR3 spells CTSTAGFLGTEAFF. The CDR3 region has the DNA TGTACCAGCACGGCAGGTTTTTTGGGGACTGAAGCTTTCTTT.

The rearrangement uses TRBV15 and TRBJ2-4; 11 bases are a match to TRBD1. The CDR3 contains 15 residues. J was trimmed by 5 bases and V by 3 bases; bases with no gene match: 3. Looked up from germline, CDR1 is LNHNV and CDR2 is YYDKDF (reference sequence). The CDR3 DNA follows: TGTGCCACCAGCAGGGGACAGGGGGTTGAAAACATTCAGTACTTC. Translated, it gives CATSRGQGVENIQYF. The full variable domain, rest sourced from reference TRBV15 and TRBJ2-4, is DAMVIQNPRYQVTQFGKPVTLSCSQTLNHNVMYWYQQKSSQAPKLLFHYYDKDFNNEADTPDNFQSRRPNTSFCFLDIRSPGLGDTAMYLCATSRGQGVENIQYFGAGTRLSVL.

This chain joins TRBV6-5 and TRBJ2-1; the D call may be TRBD1 or TRBD2 (5 bases each). Germline V gives CDR1 MNHEY, CDR2 SVGAGI. CDR3 length: 16 residues. With 0 bases removed from V and 2 bases from J, the gap between germline ends came to 11 bases. The CDR3 DNA reads TGTGCCAGCAGTTACTCCGGGGACGGCACCTACAATGAGCAGTTCTTC. This encodes CASSYSGDGTYNEQFF.

This clone was detected only once. The rearrangement joins TRBV7-9 to TRBJ1-5, with D unresolved. Trimming removed 3 bases at V and 0 bases at J, with 9 bases between. The CDR3 contains 15 residues. Germline-derived CDR1 and CDR2 are SEHNR and FQNEAQ (reference sequence). DNA for the CDR3: TGTGCCAGCAGCTTTAGACGGTATAGCAATCAGCCCCAGCATTTT. It yields the protein CASSFRRYSNQPQHF.

The chain joins TRBV27 to TRBJ1-2; 10 bases fit TRBD1. Germline CDR1 reads MNHEY; CDR2 reads SMNVEV (reference sequence). The CDR3 runs 15 residues. V dropped 5 bases and J dropped 2; count of bases not matched to a gene: 5. CDR3 region: CASSPGQGRNYGYTF. The CDR3 nucleotides read TGTGCCAGCAGTCCGGGACAGGGGAGGAACTATGGCTACACCTTC.

The chain is built from TRBV7-2 and TRBJ2-7; 12 bases are shared with TRBD1. After removal of 6 bases from V and 3 bases from J, the junction contained 6 bases not matched to a gene. The CDR3 spans 15 residues. Germline V lookup: CDR1 SGHTA, CDR2 FQGNSA. The CDR3: CASRTGTGGVYEQYF. DNA of the CDR3: TGTGCCAGCAGAACCGGGACAGGGGGCGTCTACGAGCAGTACTTC.

In this sample, this clone turned up once. The V gene is TRBV6-5, the J gene TRBJ2-7; the D call may be TRBD1 or TRBD2 (7 bases each). Deletions cut 7 bases from V and 0 bases from J, with 13 bases between. The germline gives CDR1 MNHEY, CDR2 SVGAGI. The CDR3 is 14 residues long. CDR3: CASKAGQLSYEQYF. Written as DNA, the CDR3 is TGTGCCAGCAAAGCGGGACAGCTCTCCTACGAGCAGTACTTC.

Details on this clone: Given a much more abundant clone one base away, this may be a read error. Other nucleotide sequences in the sample specify the same CDR3. This rearrangement joins TRBV11-3 to TRBJ2-5, with D uncertain. The V gene lost 1 base and the J gene lost 5 bases, with 2 bases spanning the gap. Germline V CDR1 and CDR2: SGHNT, YENEEA. CDR3 size: 11 residues. CDR3 DNA sequence: TGTGCCAGCAGCTTAGGGGAGACCCAGTACTTC. Translation: CASSLGETQYF.

This sequence joins TRBV7-6 and TRBJ1-1; D is undetermined. This CDR3 has 12 residues. Germline lookup yields CDR1 SGHVS and CDR2 FNYEAQ. Trimming left V 5 bases short and J 4 bases short, with 8 bases between. The CDR3 region is CASSATGTEAFF. In DNA, the CDR3 is TGTGCCAGCAGCGCGACCGGCACTGAAGCTTTCTTT.

The chain carries TRBV7-9 and TRBJ1-3; D call uncertain. This CDR3 contains 14 residues. Germline CDR1 is SEHNR and CDR2 is FQNEAQ (reference sequence). The germline V and J ends were trimmed by 3 bases and 5 bases, with 11 bases remaining between them. This chain's CDR3 is CASSFPGLRNTIYF. The CDR3 DNA sequence: TGTGCCAGCAGCTTTCCCGGGCTGCGAAACACCATATATTTT.

This clone was seen a single time. The rearrangement joins TRBV18 to TRBJ1-6; weak D call: TRBD1 (6 bases). From germline, CDR1 is KGHSH and CDR2 LQKENI. The V end was cut by 1 base, the J end by 10 bases, with 14 bases between. CDR3 length equals 15 residues. As DNA, the CDR3 is TGTGCCAGCTCACCACGGGAACAGGGCGGATCACCCCTCCACTTT. Its translation is CASSPREQGGSPLHF.

The V gene is TRBV29-1, the J gene TRBJ2-7; 8 nucleotides align to TRBD1. V trimming: 3 bases; J trimming: 2 bases; junction bases outside the gene matches: 3. This CDR3 spans 13 amino acids. Germline CDR1 and CDR2: SQVTM and ANQGSEA. In DNA, the CDR3 is TGCAGCGTTGATAGACAGGGGACCTACGAGCAGTACTTC. Translating it yields CSVDRQGTYEQYF.

The sample holds one count of this clone. The J gene is TRBJ1-6, the V gene TRBV5-4; 7 bases agree with TRBD1. CDR3 length: 15 amino acids. With V trimmed by 3 bases and J by 5 bases, 5 bases remained unmatched. Germline CDR1 reads SGHNT; CDR2 reads YYREEE (reference sequence). Here the CDR3 DNA reads TGTGCCAGCAGCTGGGGGACAGTAGATAATTCACCCCTCCACTTT. Translation: CASSWGTVDNSPLHF.

The J gene is TRBJ1-1, the V gene TRBV7-9, with D unresolved. This CDR3 is built from 11 residues. The V end was cut by 9 bases, the J end by 3 bases, with 8 bases between. The germline CDR1 and CDR2 sequences are SEHNR and FQNEAQ (reference sequence). The CDR3 region has the DNA TGTGCCAGTCGGGTGTACACTGAAGCTTTCTTT. This codes for CASRVYTEAFF.

The J gene is TRBJ2-7, the V gene TRBV19; D possibly uses TRBD1 or TRBD2 (5 bases each). The germline V and J ends were trimmed by 3 bases and 0 bases, with 12 bases remaining between them. In germline, CDR1 is LNHDA, CDR2 SQIVND (reference sequence). This CDR3 has 15 amino acids. The CDR3 nucleotides are TGTGCCAGTAGTATGTACAGGACTGACTCCTACGAGCAGTACTTC. Amino acids: CASSMYRTDSYEQYF.

Points on this clone: This CDR3 is also generated by other DNA sequences in the sample. The chain combines TRBV11-2 with TRBJ1-1; D unresolved. The ends were cut back, 1 base at V and 1 base at J, with 7 bases in the middle. The CDR3 runs 14 residues. The germline V gene encodes CDR1 SGHAT and CDR2 FQNNGV. The CDR3 sequence is CASSLAGKNTEAFF. The CDR3 nucleotides read TGTGCCAGCAGCTTAGCAGGAAAGAACACTGAAGCTTTCTTT.

The V gene is TRBV7-2, the J gene TRBJ2-7; 7 nucleotides align to TRBD2. This CDR3 spans 17 amino acids. V lost 2 bases and J lost 6; bases outside the gene matches: 16. Looked up from germline, CDR1 is SGHTA and CDR2 is FQGNSA. The CDR3 region has the DNA TGTGCCAGCAGCTTACCCGGCCGAGGACTAGTCGGGAGCGAGCAGTACTTC. It is translated as CASSLPGRGLVGSEQYF.

This chain connects TRBV28 to TRBJ2-7, with TRBD1 matching over 9 bases. Germline trimming cut 6 bases from V and 5 bases from J; bases unmatched to any gene: 8. The CDR3 has 14 residues. Per germline, CDR1 MDHEN and CDR2 SYDVKM. The CDR3 DNA is TGTGCCAGCAGCCAGACAGGGGGTCACCACGAGCAGTACTTC. Translated: CASSQTGGHHEQYF. Using reference TRBV28 and TRBJ2-7 for the parts outside the CDR3, the full variable domain is DVKVTQSSRYLVKRTGEKVFLECVQDMDHENMFWYRQDPGLGLRLIYFSYDVKMKEKGDIPEGYSVSREKKERFSLILESASTNQTSMYLCASSQTGGHHEQYFGPGTRLTVT.

The chain employs TRBV5-1 and TRBJ2-7, with D perhaps matching TRBD1 or TRBD2 (7 bases each). Germline CDR1 reads SGHRS; CDR2 reads YFSETQ. The V end lost 7 bases, the J end lost 4 bases, and 15 bases lay between the germline ends. The CDR3 sequence is 13 residues long. CDR3 sequence: CASGRDSEYEQYF. CDR3 nucleotides: TGCGCCAGCGGGAGGGACAGCGAGTACGAGCAGTACTTC.

V is TRBV18 and J is TRBJ2-7; 13 positions agree with TRBD2. This CDR3 has 15 residues. The V gene's germline CDR1 is KGHSH and CDR2 LQKENI. Trimming took 5 bases from V and 2 from J; bases not matched to a gene: 3. CDR3 nucleotides: TGTGCCAGCTCATCGGGACTAGCGGGAACCTACGAGCAGTACTTC. Amino acids: CASSSGLAGTYEQYF.

V is TRBV2 and J is TRBJ2-1; possible D gene TRBD2, 6 bases. Trimming took 4 bases from V and 3 from J, leaving 13 bases between them. There are 15 residues in the CDR3. The V gene's germline CDR1 is SNHLY and CDR2 FYNNEI. CDR3: CASSVGGTNYNEQFF. CDR3 sequence (DNA): TGTGCCAGCAGTGTAGGCGGGACCAACTACAATGAGCAGTTCTTC.

The genes are TRBV6-1 and TRBJ1-2, with D possibly matching TRBD1 (5 bases). Germline-derived CDR1 and CDR2 are MNHNS and SASEGT. The CDR3 covers 12 residues. V lost 7 bases and J 2 bases, leaving 8 bases between the germline ends. CDR3 in DNA: TGTGCCAGCAACGCAGGGAACTATGGCTACACCTTC. Translating gives CASNAGNYGYTF.

This chain links TRBV7-2 with TRBJ2-7; 7 bases agree with TRBD1. Per germline, CDR1 SGHTA and CDR2 FQGNSA. The trim removed 5 bases at V and 3 bases at J, leaving 10 bases unmatched. The length of the CDR3 is 15 residues. The CDR3 sequence is CASSRSGTAFYEQYF. The CDR3 DNA reads as TGTGCCAGCAGCAGATCCGGGACAGCCTTCTACGAGCAGTACTTC.